This T cell receptor (beta chain) was documented in a study of control samples from healthy donors and cancer patients (dated by TCRdb to between 2020 and 2021). For this clone: It lacks a known antigen. One base away there is no much larger clone; base qualities are not given.

Libraries were constructed by the immunoSEQ multiplex PCR assay. Not all clones reach the TCRdb copy of this immuneACCESS table, which keeps in-frame sequences only. Checked studies attribute under half of the gap to unresolved V genes and leave the rest unexplained. This sample comprises 150,000 or so clones, approximately 93% of them detected only once. The ten largest clones capture 5.8% of the sample. Via the germline V gene, CDR1 is WSHSY and CDR2 SAAADI. V and J lose 5 bases and 5 bases, and a span of 13 bases separates them. Counted from cysteine to phenylalanine, this CDR3 has 14 amino acids. Kept here is only the CDR3 DNA, which spans 42 bases and is read in frame from base 1.

The sequence was collected from a young man in good health. Sequencing was done on a sample of blood. The sequence links TRBV10-2 to TRBJ1-5, with the D gene not clear enough to name. The CDR3 has the sequence CASSIPGLDQPQHF. The nucleotide sequence is given as TGCGCCAGCAGTATTCCAGGACTAGATCAGCCCCAGCATTTT.